A selection of T cell receptor beta chains follows, all from one sample in a study of blood T cell repertoires in COVID-19. The protocol was immunoSEQ multiplex PCR, while the TCRdb copy is restricted to in-frame clones and leaves out a portion. The sample lists 60,000 to 75,000 clones; about four fifths were seen once. The sample taken for sequencing was peripheral blood. Receptors were obtained from a woman aged 45-65 years with active or convalescent COVID-19. CDR3s include the opening cysteine and the closing phenylalanine or tryptophan. The D gene is left open where the match is weak.

V	J	length	D	CDR3
TRBV19	TRBJ2-5	14	NA	CASSPTTAEETQYF
TRBV30	TRBJ1-2	17	TRBD1	CAWSAGSGTGGFAGYTF
TRBV5-6	TRBJ2-3	16	TRBD2	CASSLVGGRAGDTQYF
TRBV12-3/TRBV12-4	TRBJ1-2	13	NA	CASTIDSDYGYTF
TRBV4-1	TRBJ1-6	17	NA	CASSQEPVSSYNSPLHF
TRBV19	TRBJ2-1	14	TRBD2	CASKGLADYNEQFF
TRBV27	TRBJ2-7	14	TRBD2	CASSLLAGRHEQYF
TRBV6-2/TRBV6-3	TRBJ1-2	13	NA	CASSYSTGYGYTF
TRBV6-6	TRBJ2-1	15	TRBD2	CASRGGLAGNNEQFF
TRBV3-1/TRBV3-2	TRBJ2-5	14	TRBD2	CASSERTRWETQYF
TRBV12-2	TRBJ1-5	15	NA	CASRLAGGKNQPQHF
TRBV19	TRBJ1-5	18	TRBD1	CASSIAGQGALSNQPQHF
TRBV12-5	TRBJ1-1	14	NA	CASGPYNGATEAFF
TRBV27	TRBJ1-4	15	NA	CASSLSWGGNEKLFF
TRBV7-9	TRBJ1-2	13	NA	CASSPQQGSGYTF
TRBV5-4	TRBJ1-2	15	NA	CASSEGGLTGYGYTF
TRBV5-6	TRBJ2-2	16	NA	CASSLYQAGNTGELFF
TRBV3-1/TRBV3-2	TRBJ2-1	16	TRBD2	CASSSILAGGPNEQFF
TRBV20-1	TRBJ2-1	12	TRBD2	CSASRLAGAEFF
TRBV5-4	TRBJ2-5	12	NA	CASSARGETQYF
TRBV4-2	TRBJ1-1	16	NA	CASSQDYRGKRTEAFF
TRBV2	TRBJ1-1	13	NA	CASSGVRGTEAFF
TRBV2	TRBJ2-4	17	TRBD2	CASTPLLAGVVKNIQYF
TRBV2	TRBJ1-4	16	TRBD1	CASSPGGTGPNEKLFF
TRBV18	TRBJ1-1	15	NA	CASSPERVRNTEAFF
TRBV19	TRBJ2-3	15	TRBD2	CASSSLAGSTDTQYF
TRBV5-4	TRBJ1-6	16	TRBD1	CASSLAGQGENSPLHF
TRBV27	TRBJ1-5	15	TRBD1	CASSGGTGGNQPQHF
TRBV29-1	TRBJ2-1	13	TRBD2	CSASGSPNNEQFF
TRBV2	TRBJ2-7	15	TRBD1	CASKNRDSIPYEQYF
TRBV12-3/TRBV12-4	TRBJ2-1	13	TRBD2	CASSLGLAKMQFF
TRBV6-2/TRBV6-3	TRBJ2-5	13	NA	CASRYSGQETQYF
TRBV18	TRBJ1-2	14	NA	CASSPGTSGGGYTF
TRBV7-9	TRBJ2-7	18	TRBD2	CASSLSNRGRGRSHEQYF
TRBV6-6	TRBJ2-7	16	NA	CASSPTPGSRVYEQYF
TRBV5-1	TRBJ1-4	15	TRBD1	CASRATGGDNEKLFF
TRBV6-2/TRBV6-3	TRBJ2-5	16	NA	CASSYLRGLYQETQYF